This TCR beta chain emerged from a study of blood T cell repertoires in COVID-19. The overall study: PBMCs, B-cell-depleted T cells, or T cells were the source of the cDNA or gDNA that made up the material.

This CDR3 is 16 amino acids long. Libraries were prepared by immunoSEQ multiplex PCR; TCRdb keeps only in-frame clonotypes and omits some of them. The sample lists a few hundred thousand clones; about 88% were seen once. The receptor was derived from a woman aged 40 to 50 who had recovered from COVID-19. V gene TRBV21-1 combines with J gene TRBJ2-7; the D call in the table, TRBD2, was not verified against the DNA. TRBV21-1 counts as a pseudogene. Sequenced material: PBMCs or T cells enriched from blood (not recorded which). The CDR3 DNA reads TGTGCCAGCAGCCTTTGTAAGGCGGGGGCGCCCCGCGAGCAGTACTTC. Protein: CASSLCKAGAPREQYF.